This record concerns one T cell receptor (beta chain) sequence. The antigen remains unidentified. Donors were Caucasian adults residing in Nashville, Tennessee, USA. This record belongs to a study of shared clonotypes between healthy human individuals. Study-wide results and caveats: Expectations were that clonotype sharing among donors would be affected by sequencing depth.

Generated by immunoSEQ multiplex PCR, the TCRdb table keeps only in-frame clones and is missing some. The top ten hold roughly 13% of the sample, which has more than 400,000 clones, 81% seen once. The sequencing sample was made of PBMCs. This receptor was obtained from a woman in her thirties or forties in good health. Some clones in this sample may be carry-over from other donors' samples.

The CDR3 region has the DNA TGTGCCAGCAGCTTCGCGGGAGGGCCCCAAGAGACCCAGTACTTC. It yields the protein CASSFAGGPQETQYF. This sequence joins TRBV7-2 and TRBJ2-5; 9 bases match TRBD2. Germline CDR1 reads SGHTA; CDR2 reads FQGNSA. Losses at the gene ends were 3 bases for V and 1 base for J; bases not matched to a gene: 3. The CDR3 sequence is 15 residues long.